Listed below are T cell receptor beta chains from one sample, sequenced in a study of shared clonotypes between healthy human individuals. The table came from immunoSEQ multiplex PCR; TCRdb's copy has only in-frame clones and leaves some out. This table has 2 million to 2.5 million clones, almost 96% appearing once. Sequenced material: naive CD4+ T cells sorted from blood. Every receptor here comes from a young man in good health. The CDR3 runs from the conserved cysteine through the conserved F or W. The D gene is left open where the match is weak. A clone size is listed for some rows: how often the clone was seen (once, few, many), or a class if it is expanded.

d_gene,v_gene,len,abundance,j_gene,CDR3nt,CDR3aa
-,TRBV6-5,13,-,TRBJ2-3,TGTGCCAGCAGTCAAGCCACGGGAGATACGCAGTATTTT,CASSQATGDTQYF
TRBD2,TRBV10-1,15,-,TRBJ2-5,TGCGCCAGCAGTGCGGCTAGCGGGGGTCAAGAGACCCAGTACTTC,CASSAASGGQETQYF
-,TRBV28,15,-,TRBJ2-1,TGTGCCAGCAGTACAGGGCAGGTGGTTTTTGGAGAGCAGTTCTTC,CASSTGQVVFGEQFF
-,TRBV28,17,-,TRBJ1-5,TGTGCCATCAGGCCAGGTTCTATTCAATCAGTCGGTCAGCCCCAGCATTTT,CAIRPGSIQSVGQPQHF
-,TRBV20-1,11,-,TRBJ2-3,TGCAGTGCTCCCGAATTGGATACGCAGTATTTT,CSAPELDTQYF
-,TRBV6-1,16,-,TRBJ1-5,TGTGCCAGCAGTGGACTTTTAGGGATCAGGAATCAGCCCCAGCATTTT,CASSGLLGIRNQPQHF
TRBD2,TRBV7-2,17,-,TRBJ2-3,TGTGCCAGCAGCTTAGAGTCCCGACTAGCATTCCCAGATACGCAGTATTTT,CASSLESRLAFPDTQYF
TRBD1,TRBV9,14,-,TRBJ1-1,TGTGCCAGCAGCATAGGCGGGACAGGGGCGATCGCTTTCTTT,CASSIGGTGAIAFF
-,TRBV2,12,few,TRBJ1-2,TGTGCCAGCAGTTTAGGAGGTTATGGCTACACCTTC,CASSLGGYGYTF
-,TRBV5-4,17,-,TRBJ2-5,TGTGCCAGCAGCTTGGCCGGGGGCAGGGGATCGCAAGAGACCCAGTACTTC,CASSLAGGRGSQETQYF
-,TRBV5-5,13,-,TRBJ1-2,TGTGCCAGCAGCTCCATTGTGAACTATGGCTACACCTTC,CASSSIVNYGYTF
TRBD2,TRBV9,16,-,TRBJ2-5,TGTGCCAGCAGCGTTGGGTCTAGCGGGGTCCAAGAGACCCAGTACTTC,CASSVGSSGVQETQYF
-,TRBV5-4,17,-,TRBJ1-2,TGTGCCAGCAGCTCCAGTGTAAGGGGGTTAACGAACTATGGCTACACCTTC,CASSSSVRGLTNYGYTF
-,TRBV25-1,14,-,TRBJ2-5,TGTGCCAGCAGTGAACCCGCTACTCAAGAGACCCAGTACTTC,CASSEPATQETQYF
TRBD1,TRBV5-4,14,-,TRBJ1-6,TGTGCCAGCAGCACCCCGGGACAGTATTCACCCCTCCACTTT,CASSTPGQYSPLHF
-,TRBV18,15,-,TRBJ2-7,TGTGCCAGCTCACCACCGAACAGGGACTCCTACGAGCAGTACTTC,CASSPPNRDSYEQYF
TRBD1,TRBV5-1,15,-,TRBJ1-5,TGCGCCAGCAGCCCAGGGGGAGAGAGCAATCAGCCCCAGCATTTT,CASSPGGESNQPQHF
-,TRBV28,17,once,TRBJ1-5,TGTGCCAGCAGTCGTCGTAGGGGAGGCTATAGCAATCAGCCCCAGCATTTT,CASSRRRGGYSNQPQHF
TRBD1,TRBV5-1,14,few,TRBJ1-6,TGCGCCAGCAGCGGGACAGGGGATAATTCACCCCTCCACTTT,CASSGTGDNSPLHF
TRBD1,TRBV6-1,14,-,TRBJ1-5,TGTGCCAGCAGTGAAGGGACAGGGGTTCAGCCCCAGCATTTT,CASSEGTGVQPQHF
-,TRBV6-5,13,-,TRBJ2-2,TGTGCCAGCAGTTACTCGAGTACCGGGGAGCTGTTTTTT,CASSYSSTGELFF
-,TRBV6-1,15,-,TRBJ1-6,TGTGCCAGCAGTGAAGTAGGGCGGTCTGATTCACCCCTCCACTTT,CASSEVGRSDSPLHF
-,TRBV5-1,15,-,TRBJ2-5,TGCGCCAGCAGCTTGGTCCGAGGAGGGGAAGAGACCCAGTACTTC,CASSLVRGGEETQYF
-,TRBV5-1,15,once,TRBJ1-6,TGCGCCACCCAACCCAGTTGGGGGGTTCATTCACCCCTCCACTTT,CATQPSWGVHSPLHF
-,TRBV5-6,13,-,TRBJ1-2,TGTGCCAGCAGCTTGGCCGATGTGGGCGGCTACACCTTC,CASSLADVGGYTF
TRBD1,TRBV18,17,few,TRBJ1-5,TGTGCCAGCTCACCACAGACAGGGACGCATAGCAATCAGCCCCAGCATTTT,CASSPQTGTHSNQPQHF
-,TRBV6-8,13,-,TRBJ2-7,TGTGCCAGCAGGCACGTCTGCTCCTACGAGCAGTACTTC,CASRHVCSYEQYF
TRBD2,TRBV5-1,13,-,TRBJ2-7,TGCGCCAGCAGTACAGCGGGAGTGGGGGAGCAGTACTTC,CASSTAGVGEQYF
-,TRBV9,15,-,TRBJ2-3,TGTGCCAGCAGCGGGAGGGGCCGCGGGCCAGATACGCAGTATTTT,CASSGRGRGPDTQYF
-,TRBV5-1,13,-,TRBJ2-7,TGCGCCAGCAGCCCGGACGCATCCTACGAGCAGTACTTC,CASSPDASYEQYF
-,TRBV4-1,19,once,TRBJ1-6,TGCGCCAGCAGCCAAGATCGGAGCAGGGTCGGGGTCGGCGGTTCACCCCTCCACTTT,CASSQDRSRVGVGGSPLHF